The rows below give T cell receptor beta chains drawn from one sample of a study of blood T cell repertoires in COVID-19. Using immunoSEQ multiplex PCR, the repertoire was profiled, and TCRdb retains in-frame clones only, with some absent. Of 140,000 or so clones listed, 87% are singletons. Material: peripheral blood. Receptors originate from a man aged 50 to 60 who had recovered from COVID-19. CDR3s include the opening cysteine and the closing phenylalanine or tryptophan. Each record gives: clone size, V gene, J gene, D gene, CDR3 DNA, CDR3 protein. A D gene is named only where the DNA matches it firmly. Part of the rows lack a size; the others show once, few, many or a class for expanded clones.

>.|TRBV4-3|TRBJ1-1|.
TGCGCCAGCAGCCAAGATAGGTGGACAGCGAACACTGAAGCTTTCTTT
CASSQDRWTANTEAFF
>.|TRBV7-9|TRBJ1-6|.
TGTGCCAGCAGCTCCGGACATACGAATTCACCCCTCCACTTT
CASSSGHTNSPLHF
>.|TRBV5-6|TRBJ2-6|.
TGTGCCAGCAGCCGTGGACTGGCACCCGTGAACGGGGCCAACGTCCTGACTTTC
CASSRGLAPVNGANVLTF
>.|TRBV10-3|TRBJ2-7|.
TGTGCCATCAGTGAGCCGAAAAAGACAGGCTCCGAATACGAGCAGTACTTC
CAISEPKKTGSEYEQYF
>.|TRBV9|TRBJ1-6|TRBD1
TGTGCCAGCAGCGCGGGACAGGATGTTAGGTCACCCCTCCACTTT
CASSAGQDVRSPLHF
>.|TRBV9|TRBJ2-1|TRBD2
TGTGCCAGCAGCGGACGCGGAGGGGAGGGCTACAATGAGCAGTTCTTC
CASSGRGGEGYNEQFF
>.|TRBV6-2/TRBV6-3|TRBJ2-1|.
TGTGCCAGCAGTTACTCCGGGGCCGCGGGGACTGAGCAGTTCTTC
CASSYSGAAGTEQFF
>.|TRBV7-2|TRBJ1-2|.
TGTGCCAGCAGCTTTTCCCCGGTCATAGGCTACACCTTC
CASSFSPVIGYTF
>.|TRBV5-4|TRBJ1-5|.
TGTGCCAGCAGCTTAGGTCAGGGGTCAAATCAGCCCCAGCATTTT
CASSLGQGSNQPQHF
>.|TRBV2|TRBJ1-3|.
TGTGCCAGCAGCCACAGGGAGGGTACTGGAAACACCATATATTTT
CASSHREGTGNTIYF
>.|TRBV4-2|TRBJ2-7|.
TGTGCCAGCAGCCAAGCCTTAGCTCCGACAGACGAGCAGTACTTC
CASSQALAPTDEQYF
>.|TRBV15|TRBJ2-7|TRBD1
TGTGCCACCAGCTCCGACCGGGGGACAGGGGGCGTGCAGTACTTC
CATSSDRGTGGVQYF
>once|TRBV19|TRBJ2-1|TRBD1
TGTGCCAGTAGTGAGACAGGGTACGATGAGCAGTTCTTC
CASSETGYDEQFF
>.|TRBV14|TRBJ1-3|.
TGTGCCAGCAGCCAAGTGAACGGGTTCTCTGGAAACACCATATATTTT
CASSQVNGFSGNTIYF
>.|TRBV5-4|TRBJ1-4|TRBD1
TGTGCCAGCAGCCAGACAGGGAAGCCATCTAATGAAAAACTGTTTTTT
CASSQTGKPSNEKLFF
>.|TRBV5-5|TRBJ1-2|TRBD1
TGTGCCAGCAGCCAAACAGGGGCGCAGGGCTACACCTTC
CASSQTGAQGYTF
>.|TRBV5-5|TRBJ1-3|TRBD1
TGTGCCAGCAGCGCCGCTGACAGGGCTGGAAACACCATATATTTT
CASSAADRAGNTIYF
>.|TRBV5-6|TRBJ1-2|.
TGTGCCAGCAGTTACGGGGTCGGGGGGCGCGAGGGCTACACCTTC
CASSYGVGGREGYTF
>.|TRBV6-2/TRBV6-3|TRBJ1-1|TRBD1
TGTGCCAGCAGCGACGGGACAGGGGGGACTGAAGCTTTCTTT
CASSDGTGGTEAFF
>.|TRBV7-2|TRBJ2-3|.
TGTGCCAGCAGCTTAAACCCAGGGATTGGCACAGATACGCAGTATTTT
CASSLNPGIGTDTQYF
>.|TRBV5-1|TRBJ1-1|TRBD1
TGCGCCAGCAGCTTGTACCGGGACAGCGGCTCCGAAGCTTTCTTT
CASSLYRDSGSEAFF
>.|TRBV6-2/TRBV6-3|TRBJ2-1|TRBD1
TGTGCCAGCAGTTCCTCACAGGGGATAAGCTCCTACAATGAGCAGTTCTTC
CASSSSQGISSYNEQFF
>.|TRBV19|TRBJ2-1|TRBD2
TGTGCCAGTAGTAGGACTAGCGGGGGGGCTAGTGTTGAGCAGTTCTTC
CASSRTSGGASVEQFF
>few|TRBV7-3|TRBJ2-5|.
TGTGCCAGCAGCCCAGACAGTTGGGAGACCCAGTACTTC
CASSPDSWETQYF
>.|TRBV12-5|TRBJ1-2|TRBD1
TGTGCTAGTGGTTTGGTTGTCCCCCTATACAGGGGTTCCTATGGCTACACCTTC
CASGLVVPLYRGSYGYTF
>.|TRBV19|TRBJ2-7|.
TGTGCCAGTAGTATCCCAGGGACACACTCCTACGAGCAGTACTTC
CASSIPGTHSYEQYF
>.|TRBV7-2|TRBJ1-3|.
TGTGCCAGCAGCTTAGCACCAGTTAACTCTGGAAACACCATATATTTT
CASSLAPVNSGNTIYF
>.|TRBV6-1|TRBJ1-2|TRBD1
TGTGCCAGCAGTGAAGCGCAACAGGGGGCGCCGAGAGGCTACACCTTC
CASSEAQQGAPRGYTF
>.|TRBV19|TRBJ2-2|TRBD2
TGTGCCAGTAGTATAGTTAGCGGGGGGGCCTCCGGGGAGCTGTTTTTT
CASSIVSGGASGELFF
>.|TRBV7-9|TRBJ2-1|TRBD1
TGTGCCAGCAGCTTAGGTTGGGACAGCAACAATGAGCAGTTCTTC
CASSLGWDSNNEQFF
>.|TRBV7-9|TRBJ1-3|.
TGTGCCAGCACCTTTGTGGGGGCTTCAGGTGGAAACACCATATATTTT
CASTFVGASGGNTIYF
>.|TRBV2|TRBJ2-1|TRBD1
TGTGCCAGCAGGACAGGGATGATTGGGATCAATGAGCAGTTCTTC
CASRTGMIGINEQFF
>.|TRBV7-9|TRBJ2-5|TRBD2
TGTGCCAGCAGCTGGGGGACTAGCGGTATGCAGACCCAGTACTTC
CASSWGTSGMQTQYF